This T cell receptor (beta chain) originates from a study of blood T cells in healthy people across ages. Regarding the study as a whole: Diversity figures based on one million T cells were deemed too low. In older individuals, TCR beta diversity per million T cells was lower, falling roughly linearly with age. Naive T cell percentage and TCR beta diversity correlated strongly.

A note on this clonotype: Its antigen is undetermined.

Each sample provided at least 5 micrograms of extracted total RNA. The CDR3 covers 13 residues. The ends were cut back, 1 base at V and 10 bases at J, with 16 bases in the middle. Germline CDR1 reads SQVTM; CDR2 reads ANQGSEA. A second roughly 6 to 11 cycle PCR used barcoded and J-beta primers. TCRdb called the 5' RACE reads again in MiXCR, with one record for every CDR3 protein. The sample includes fewer than 2 million distinct CDR3 sequences, approximately 40% of them seen just once. The sequence came from a human donor in good health. Sequenced: blood. The chain recombines TRBV29-1 with TRBJ1-1; D ambiguous. CDR3 region: CSVEGQVSLPAFF. The CDR3 region has the DNA TGCAGCGTTGAAGGGCAGGTTTCGCTACCAGCTTTCTTT. The full variable domain, its missing parts supplied by reference TRBV29-1 and TRBJ1-1, is SAVISQKPSRDICQRGTSLTIQCQVDSQVTMMFWYRQQPGQSLTLIATANQGSEATYESGFVIDKFPISRPNLTFSTLTVSNMSPEDSSIYLCSVEGQVSLPAFFGQGTRLTVV.